Listed below are T cell receptor beta chains from one sample, sequenced in a study of blood T cell repertoires in COVID-19. Method: immunoSEQ multiplex PCR; TCRdb's copy keeps in-frame clones and lacks some. This table holds around 100,000 clones, roughly nine tenths found once. The source material was peripheral blood. The receptor source for this set is a man aged 50-59 years with active COVID-19. The CDR3 runs from the conserved cysteine through the conserved F or W. D genes are given only for firm matches. Clone size is shown for a subset of rows, as once, few, many or a class of expanded clone.

j_gene	d_gene	v_gene	abundance	CDR3nt	CDR3aa
TRBJ1-2	TRBD1	TRBV29-1	-	TGCAGCGTCCAACCTCAAGGGACAGGGGGATATGGCTACACCTTC	CSVQPQGTGGYGYTF
TRBJ2-3	TRBD2	TRBV7-6	-	TGTGCCAGCAGCTTAGAGGCGGGAGGGTCCACAGATACGCAGTATTTT	CASSLEAGGSTDTQYF
TRBJ2-5	TRBD1	TRBV5-1	once	TGCGCCAGCAGCCCGGGACAGGGTAAAGAGACCCAGTACTTC	CASSPGQGKETQYF
TRBJ2-3	-	TRBV6-1	-	TGTGCCAGCAGTGAAGCGTCCAGCGGTAGCACAGATACGCAGTATTTT	CASSEASSGSTDTQYF
TRBJ2-1	-	TRBV7-2	-	TGTGCCAGCAGCTTTGTCGGAGCAGAGCAGTTCTTC	CASSFVGAEQFF
TRBJ1-1	-	TRBV19	-	TGTGCCAGTAGTGTCCAGGGCGCCACTGAAGCTTTCTTT	CASSVQGATEAFF
TRBJ2-1	-	TRBV25-1	-	TGTGCCAGCAGTGAACAGGGGCCCTCCTACAATGAGCAGTTCTTC	CASSEQGPSYNEQFF
TRBJ2-3	TRBD2	TRBV5-1	-	TGCGCCAGCAGCTATATAGCGGGAGGAAGGGCGCAGTATTTT	CASSYIAGGRAQYF
TRBJ1-2	-	TRBV9	-	TGTGCCAGCAGCGTAGGCTCTTCGGGTTACTCCTATGGCTACACCTTC	CASSVGSSGYSYGYTF
TRBJ2-3	-	TRBV5-1	-	TGCGCCAGCAGCTTGGATGGCACTAACACAGATACGCAGTATTTT	CASSLDGTNTDTQYF
TRBJ1-2	TRBD1	TRBV27	-	TGTGCCAGCAGTTCCAGGGGGCTGGGTGGCTACACCTTC	CASSSRGLGGYTF
TRBJ2-1	-	TRBV19	-	TGTGCCAGTAGTATAGGCGGGCCGAACAATGAGCAGTTCTTC	CASSIGGPNNEQFF
TRBJ1-6	-	TRBV10-1	-	TGCGCCAGCAGTGAGTCGGCAGGGCCGAATTCACCCCTCCACTTT	CASSESAGPNSPLHF
TRBJ1-2	-	TRBV5-5	-	TGTGCCAGCAGCTTAGCCGACAGTCTAGGTGGCTACACCTTC	CASSLADSLGGYTF
TRBJ1-3	-	TRBV4-2	-	TGTGCCAGCAGCCACCAGGACAGCGCCTCTGGAAACACCATATATTTT	CASSHQDSASGNTIYF
TRBJ1-1	-	TRBV7-2	-	TGTGCCAGCAGCTTTCCCCAGGGAACGAACACTGAAGCTTTCTTT	CASSFPQGTNTEAFF
TRBJ2-5	TRBD1	TRBV24-1	-	TGTGCCACCAGTGATTCGGGACAGTTCCAAGAGACCCAGTACTTC	CATSDSGQFQETQYF
TRBJ1-1	-	TRBV5-6	-	TGTGCCAGCAGCGGCCCGGCAGGGGCTATGAACACTGAAGCTTTCTTT	CASSGPAGAMNTEAFF
TRBJ1-5	-	TRBV27	few	TGTGCCAGCAGTCCCCAGAGCGGGGTACCCCAGCATTTT	CASSPQSGVPQHF
TRBJ1-6	TRBD1	TRBV10-3	-	TGTGCCATCAGTGATCTGGGGGGACAGGGGAATTCACCCCTCCACTTT	CAISDLGGQGNSPLHF
TRBJ2-4	TRBD2	TRBV7-2	-	TGTGCCAGCAGCGGACTAGCGGTAGCCAAAAACATTCAGTACTTC	CASSGLAVAKNIQYF
TRBJ2-7	-	TRBV11-2	-	TGTGCCAGCAGCTTAGTTACAGGGACGTCCTACGAGCAGTACTTC	CASSLVTGTSYEQYF
TRBJ2-1	-	TRBV5-3	-	TGTGCCAGAAGCTCCGGGGTTGGGTTGCCCTCCTACAATGAGCAGTTCTTC	CARSSGVGLPSYNEQFF
TRBJ1-2	TRBD1	TRBV19	-	TGTGCCACCGCGACAGGGGCGAACTATGGCTACACCTTC	CATATGANYGYTF
TRBJ2-3	TRBD2	TRBV5-1	-	TGCGCCAGCAGCTTCTCTCTAGCGGGCGGCACAGATACGCAGTATTTT	CASSFSLAGGTDTQYF
TRBJ2-2	-	TRBV19	-	TGTGCCAGTAGTATTAATCAGGCTACGAACACCGGGGAGCTGTTTTTT	CASSINQATNTGELFF
TRBJ1-2	-	TRBV6-5	-	TGTGCCAGCAGTCAGCAGGGATTAAAAGGCTACACCTTC	CASSQQGLKGYTF
TRBJ1-3	TRBD1	TRBV2	-	TGTGCCAGCAGTGGACAGGGGGCGAGTGGAAACACCATATATTTT	CASSGQGASGNTIYF
TRBJ1-5	-	TRBV6-5	-	TGTGCCAGCAGGAGAAGCACAGGGAACAATCAGCCCCAGCATTTT	CASRRSTGNNQPQHF
TRBJ2-1	TRBD1	TRBV6-1	-	TGTGCCAGCAGTGGGAACAGGGGGCAAAATTACAATGAGCAGTTCTTC	CASSGNRGQNYNEQFF
TRBJ1-1	-	TRBV12-3/TRBV12-4	-	TGTGCCAGCACCTTTAGCGGAATGAGAGCTTTCTTT	CASTFSGMRAFF
TRBJ1-2	-	TRBV10-3	-	TGTGCCATCAGTGAGTCGCCAGTCGATGGCTACACCTTC	CAISESPVDGYTF
TRBJ2-1	TRBD1	TRBV27	-	TGTGCCAGCAGACGACAGGGAACCTACAATGAGCAGTTCTTC	CASRRQGTYNEQFF
TRBJ2-2	-	TRBV6-5	few	TGTGCCAGCAGACCCAGGACATCGCCCGGGGAGCTGTTTTTT	CASRPRTSPGELFF
TRBJ2-1	-	TRBV9	-	TGTGCCAGCAGCGTAGGTAGCGGTTCATACAATGAGCAGTTCTTC	CASSVGSGSYNEQFF
TRBJ2-1	TRBD1	TRBV5-1	-	TGCGCCAGCAGGTCCGCGGGACAGGTCTACAATGAGCAGTTCTTC	CASRSAGQVYNEQFF
TRBJ2-3	-	TRBV24-1	-	TGTGCCACCAGTGTTGGAGTTCCTTACACAGATACGCAGTATTTT	CATSVGVPYTDTQYF
TRBJ1-5	-	TRBV21-1	few	TGTGCCAGCAGCAAATGGAGTCAGCCCCAGCATTTT	CASSKWSQPQHF
TRBJ1-1	TRBD1	TRBV5-1	-	TGCGCCAGCAGCTTGGATGACAGGGGGAACACTGAAGCTTTCTTT	CASSLDDRGNTEAFF
TRBJ2-3	TRBD1	TRBV6-1	-	TGTGCCAGCAGTGGGGCACAGGGGGCGAGGACAGATACGCAGTATTTT	CASSGAQGARTDTQYF
TRBJ2-7	TRBD1	TRBV11-2	-	TGTGCCAGCAGTCCCCACAGGGGTAACGAGCAGTACTTC	CASSPHRGNEQYF
TRBJ2-2	-	TRBV19	once	TGTGCCAGTAGCCGACCGGGGACTGGGGAGCTGTTTTTT	CASSRPGTGELFF
TRBJ2-7	TRBD1	TRBV6-6	-	TGTGCCACCACCCGGGACAGGGGCACCTACGAGCAGTACTTC	CATTRDRGTYEQYF
TRBJ2-3	TRBD2	TRBV24-1	few	TGTGCCACCAGTGATACGGGGACTAGCGGAGAGACCCGGTATTTT	CATSDTGTSGETRYF
TRBJ2-5	-	TRBV2	once	TGTGCCAGCAGTGCGGACTTCTCCCCACAGAACCAAGAGACCCAGTACTTC	CASSADFSPQNQETQYF
TRBJ1-1	TRBD1	TRBV19	-	TGTGCCAGTTACCGACAGGGAATAAAGAACACTGAAGCTTTCTTT	CASYRQGIKNTEAFF
TRBJ1-1	-	TRBV12-5	-	TGTGCTAGTGGCTCAGACAGTAGGGCTTTCTTT	CASGSDSRAFF
TRBJ2-2	-	TRBV11-2	once	TGTGCCAGCAGCTCAAGAATACTCAATCTAGGGAACACCGGGGAGCTGTTTTTT	CASSSRILNLGNTGELFF
TRBJ2-3	TRBD1	TRBV7-8	-	TGTGCCAGCAGCTACAGGGGTCGGACAGATACGCAGTATTTT	CASSYRGRTDTQYF
TRBJ2-2	-	TRBV9	-	TGTGCCAGCAGCGTAGCCCTCCGGAGAGACACCGGGGAGCTGTTTTTT	CASSVALRRDTGELFF
TRBJ2-3	TRBD2	TRBV5-1	-	TGCGCCAGCAGCTTCTACGGGAGGGCCGATTTAGATACGCAGTATTTT	CASSFYGRADLDTQYF
TRBJ2-3	-	TRBV27	-	TGTGCCAGCAGTTCCGGGACTCATAGCACAGATACGCAGTATTTT	CASSSGTHSTDTQYF
TRBJ2-3	-	TRBV18	once	TGTGCCAGCTCACCTTCCACGGGCACAGATACGCAGTATTTT	CASSPSTGTDTQYF